This T cell receptor (beta chain) was observed in a study of T cells in localized non-small cell lung cancer (TCRdb year 2020). Background for the entire study: T cell repertoires of hundreds of early-stage NSCLC patients were analyzed, with tumors being compared against uninvolved tumor-adjacent lungs. The cohort consisted of approximately 240 treatment-naive NSCLC patients whose localized lung tumors had been resected. Of the NSCLC patients, 120 to 150 were male and approximately 97 were female, and the mean age was about 69 years. The paper as a whole reports these results and caveats: Since the design was exploratory, TCR variables were selected using unadjusted p-values with no false-discovery rate correction. Uninvolved tumor-adjacent lung showed the highest T cell clonality, higher than tumor, which suggests more focused antigenic responses in the uninvolved tumor-adjacent lung. Because multi-region tumor sequencing was not done, intratumor heterogeneity could not be ruled out. Higher blood T cell density associated with longer overall survival, while higher adjacent-lung clonality associated with shorter survival. A median of around 57 of the top 100 tumor clones were detected in paired uninvolved adjacent lung, and some 29 of these tumor clones were also found among the top 100 clones of the paired uninvolved adjacent lung.

At diagnosis, peripheral blood, uninvolved tumor-adjacent lung and tumor were collected and stored as a combination of fresh-frozen and FFPE material. For TCR repertoire profiling, blood samples were analyzed as peripheral blood mononuclear cells. Notes on this clone: Its antigen remains undetermined. Base qualities are not provided; no much larger clone lies one nucleotide away.

The trim is 5 bases for V and 4 bases for J, with a gap of 21 bases between the germline ends. In the germline V gene, CDR1 corresponds to SGHTA and CDR2 to FQGTGA. Reading from cysteine to phenylalanine, the CDR3 counts 16 amino acids. Kept here is only the CDR3 DNA, which spans 48 bases and is read in frame from base 1. The immunoSEQ Assay was used to sequence TCR beta CDR3 regions from DNA. The published analysis was carried out like this. To compute T cell density, TCR beta template counts were normalized to usable DNA, which was estimated by amplifying housekeeping genes. Richness was estimated using the preseqR package, with extrapolation to 400,000 templates for PBMC samples and to 120,000 templates for tissue samples. Clonality was taken to be one minus Pielou's evenness. To identify tissue-enriched TCRs, differential abundance testing was run on productive amino-acid clonotypes with a minimum total count of 5 and an alpha of 0.1. The Jaccard Index and the Morisita Overlap Index were used to measure how much the repertoires overlapped between compartments. GLIPH grouped TCR beta CDR3s together with public tetramer-defined viral CDR3s, and a viral motif had to include at least three viral sequences and show V-gene enrichment. TCRdb's version of the immuneACCESS table is confined to in-frame rearrangements and falls short of the full clone set. An unresolved V gene accounts for under half of the shortfall where checked; the remainder is of unknown origin. Clone size and V and J calls were adopted from that table, with D and trimming inferred from the DNA. The sample records tens of thousands of clones, just under 85% of which are singletons. About 14% of the sample rests with the top ten.

This specimen was peripheral blood, taken before any cancer treatment. The chain employs TRBV7-3 and TRBJ2-7; perhaps TRBD1 is the D gene, with 5 bases matching. The clonotype was recovered from a female donor over 55 with stage I lung adenocarcinoma. The CDR3 region reads CASSGDRRRVLYEQYF. The nucleotide sequence reads as follows: TGTGCCAGCAGCGGCGACCGACGCAGGGTACTATACGAGCAGTACTTC. Reference TRBV7-3 and TRBJ2-7 genes cover what lies past the CDR3, so the full variable domain is GAGVSQTPSNKVTEKGKYVELRCDPISGHTALYWYRQSLGQGPEFLIYFQGTGAADDSGLPNDRFFAVRPEGSVSTLKIQRTERGDSAVYLCASSGDRRRVLYEQYFGPGTRLTVT.